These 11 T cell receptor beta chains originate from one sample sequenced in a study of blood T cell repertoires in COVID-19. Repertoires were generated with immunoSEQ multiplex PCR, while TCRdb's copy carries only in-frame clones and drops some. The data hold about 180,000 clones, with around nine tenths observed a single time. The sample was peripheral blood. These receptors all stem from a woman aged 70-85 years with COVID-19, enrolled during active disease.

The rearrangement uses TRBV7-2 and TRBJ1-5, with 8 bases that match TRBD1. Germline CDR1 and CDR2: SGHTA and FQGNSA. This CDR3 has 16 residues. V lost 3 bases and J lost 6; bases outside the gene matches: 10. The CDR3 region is CASSLVVTGGGQPQHF. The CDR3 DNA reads TGTGCCAGCAGCTTGGTAGTCACAGGGGGAGGTCAGCCCCAGCATTTT.

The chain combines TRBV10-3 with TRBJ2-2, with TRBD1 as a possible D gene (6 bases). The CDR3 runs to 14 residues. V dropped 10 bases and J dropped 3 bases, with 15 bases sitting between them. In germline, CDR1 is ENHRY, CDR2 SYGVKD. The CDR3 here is CATKPSGDTGELFF. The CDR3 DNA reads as TGTGCCACCAAACCTTCAGGGGACACCGGGGAGCTGTTTTTT.

DNA of the CDR3: TGTGCCACCAAGCGGGGAGGTGGAAACACCATATATTTT. Its protein is CATKRGGGNTIYF. V and J are TRBV19 and TRBJ1-3; D ambiguous. Trimming shortened V by 10 bases and J by 3 bases, and 13 bases separated the two germline ends. Germline V gives CDR1 LNHDA, CDR2 SQIVND (reference sequence). The CDR3 is 13 residues long.

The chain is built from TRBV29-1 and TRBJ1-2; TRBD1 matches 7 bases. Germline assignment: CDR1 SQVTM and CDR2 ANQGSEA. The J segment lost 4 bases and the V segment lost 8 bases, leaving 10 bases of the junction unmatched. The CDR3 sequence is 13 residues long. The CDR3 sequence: CSFAGTDFYGYTF. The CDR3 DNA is TGCAGCTTCGCCGGGACAGATTTCTATGGCTACACCTTC.

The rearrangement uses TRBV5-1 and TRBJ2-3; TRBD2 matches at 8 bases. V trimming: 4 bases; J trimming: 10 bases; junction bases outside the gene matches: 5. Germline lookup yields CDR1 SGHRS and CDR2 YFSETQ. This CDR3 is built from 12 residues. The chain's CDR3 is CASSPGLGSQYF. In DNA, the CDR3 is TGCGCCAGCAGCCCGGGACTAGGCTCGCAGTATTTT.

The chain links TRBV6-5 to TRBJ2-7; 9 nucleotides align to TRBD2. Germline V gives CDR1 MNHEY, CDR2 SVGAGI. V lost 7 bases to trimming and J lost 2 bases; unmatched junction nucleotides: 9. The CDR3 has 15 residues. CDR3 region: CASTGGSGSTYEQYF. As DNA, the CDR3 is TGTGCCAGCACCGGGGGTAGCGGGAGCACCTACGAGCAGTACTTC.

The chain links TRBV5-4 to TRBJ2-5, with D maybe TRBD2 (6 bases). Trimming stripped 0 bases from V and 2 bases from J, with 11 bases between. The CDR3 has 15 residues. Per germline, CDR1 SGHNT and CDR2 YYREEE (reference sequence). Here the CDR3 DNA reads TGTGCCAGCAGCTTGGTGGGTGGGAGGCAAGAGACCCAGTACTTC. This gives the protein CASSLVGGRQETQYF.

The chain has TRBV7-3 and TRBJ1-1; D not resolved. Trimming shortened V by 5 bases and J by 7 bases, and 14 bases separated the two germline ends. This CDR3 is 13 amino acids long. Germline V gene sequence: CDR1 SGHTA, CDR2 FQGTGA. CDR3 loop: CASSPGESGEAFF. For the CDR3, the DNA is TGTGCCAGCAGCCCCGGTGAGTCGGGTGAAGCTTTCTTT.

The CDR3 DNA reads TGTGCCAGCAGACTTAGCGGGAGGGAAATATACAATGAGCAGTTCTTC. It is translated as CASRLSGREIYNEQFF. The chain recombines TRBV11-2 with TRBJ2-1; 11 bases fit TRBD2. CDR1 and CDR2 from the germline V gene are SGHAT and FQNNGV. The V segment lost 6 bases and the J segment 4 bases; nucleotides outside the gene matches: 8. The CDR3 consists of 16 residues.

CDR3 residues: CAWSVLGQGHYGYTF. CDR3 nucleotides: TGTGCCTGGAGTGTACTAGGACAGGGCCACTATGGCTACACCTTC. The genes are TRBV30 and TRBJ1-2; 8 bases line up with TRBD1. CDR3 length: 15 amino acids. Losses at the gene ends were 0 bases for V and 3 bases for J; bases not matched to a gene: 6. Germline CDR1 reads GTSNPN; CDR2 reads SVGIG (reference sequence).

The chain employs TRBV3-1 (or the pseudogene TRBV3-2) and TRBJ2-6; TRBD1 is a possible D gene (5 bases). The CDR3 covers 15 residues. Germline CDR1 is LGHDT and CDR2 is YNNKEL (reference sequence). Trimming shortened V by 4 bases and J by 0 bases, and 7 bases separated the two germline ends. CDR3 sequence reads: CASSPDSSGANVLTF. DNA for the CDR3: TGTGCCAGCAGCCCCGACAGCTCTGGGGCCAACGTCCTGACTTTC.